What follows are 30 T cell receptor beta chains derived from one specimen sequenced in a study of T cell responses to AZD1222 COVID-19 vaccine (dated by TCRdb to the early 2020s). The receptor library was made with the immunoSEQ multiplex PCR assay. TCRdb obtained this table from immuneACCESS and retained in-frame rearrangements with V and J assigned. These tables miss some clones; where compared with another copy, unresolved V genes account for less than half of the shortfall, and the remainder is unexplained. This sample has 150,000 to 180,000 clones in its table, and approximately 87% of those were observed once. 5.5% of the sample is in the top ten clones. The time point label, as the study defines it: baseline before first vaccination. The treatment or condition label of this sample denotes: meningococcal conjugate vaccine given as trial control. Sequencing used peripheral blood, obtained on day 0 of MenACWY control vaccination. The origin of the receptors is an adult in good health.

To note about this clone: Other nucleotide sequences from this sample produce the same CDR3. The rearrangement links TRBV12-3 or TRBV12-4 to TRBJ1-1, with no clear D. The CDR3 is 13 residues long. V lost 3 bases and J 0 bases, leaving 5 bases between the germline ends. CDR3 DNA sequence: TGTGCCAGCAGTTTCGGGTTGAACACTGAAGCTTTCTTT. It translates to CASSFGLNTEAFF.

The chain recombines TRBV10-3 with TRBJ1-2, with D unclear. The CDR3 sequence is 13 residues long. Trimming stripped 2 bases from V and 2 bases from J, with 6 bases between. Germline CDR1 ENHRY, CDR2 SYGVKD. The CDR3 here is CAISETVNYGYTF. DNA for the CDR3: TGTGCCATCAGTGAGACAGTAAACTATGGCTACACCTTC.

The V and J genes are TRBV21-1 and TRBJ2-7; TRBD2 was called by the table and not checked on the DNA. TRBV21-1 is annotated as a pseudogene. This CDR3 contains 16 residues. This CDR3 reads CASSNPRDSLVGEQYV. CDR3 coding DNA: TGTGCCAGCAGCAATCCCCGGGACTCCCTCGTGGGGGAGCAGTACGTC.

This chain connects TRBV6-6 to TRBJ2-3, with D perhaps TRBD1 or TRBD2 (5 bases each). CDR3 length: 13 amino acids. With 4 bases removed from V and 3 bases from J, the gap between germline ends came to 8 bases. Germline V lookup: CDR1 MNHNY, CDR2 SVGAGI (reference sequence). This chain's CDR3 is CASSWDRTDTQYF. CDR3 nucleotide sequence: TGTGCCAGCAGTTGGGACCGAACAGATACGCAGTATTTT.

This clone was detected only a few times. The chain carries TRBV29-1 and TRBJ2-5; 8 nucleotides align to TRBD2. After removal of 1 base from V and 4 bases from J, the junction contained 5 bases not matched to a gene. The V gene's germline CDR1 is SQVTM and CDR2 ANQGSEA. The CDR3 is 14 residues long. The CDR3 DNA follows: TGCAGCGTTGAAGTCCCGGGGGGGCGAGAGACCCAGTACTTC. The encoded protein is CSVEVPGGRETQYF. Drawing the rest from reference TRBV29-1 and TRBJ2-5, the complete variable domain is SAVISQKPSRDICQRGTSLTIQCQVDSQVTMMFWYRQQPGQSLTLIATANQGSEATYESGFVIDKFPISRPNLTFSTLTVSNMSPEDSSIYLCSVEVPGGRETQYFGPGTRLLVL.

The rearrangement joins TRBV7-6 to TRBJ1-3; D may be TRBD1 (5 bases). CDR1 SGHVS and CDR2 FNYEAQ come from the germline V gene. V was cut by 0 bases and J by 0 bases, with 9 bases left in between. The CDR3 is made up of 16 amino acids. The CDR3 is CASSLAGPSSGNTIYF. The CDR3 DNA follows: TGTGCCAGCAGCTTAGCGGGACCGAGCTCTGGAAACACCATATATTTT.

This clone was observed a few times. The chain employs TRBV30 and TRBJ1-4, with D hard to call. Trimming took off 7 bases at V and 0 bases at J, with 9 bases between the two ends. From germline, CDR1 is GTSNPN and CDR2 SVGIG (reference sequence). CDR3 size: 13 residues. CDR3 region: CAFGPPTNEKLFF. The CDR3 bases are TGTGCCTTTGGACCTCCAACTAATGAAAAACTGTTTTTT.

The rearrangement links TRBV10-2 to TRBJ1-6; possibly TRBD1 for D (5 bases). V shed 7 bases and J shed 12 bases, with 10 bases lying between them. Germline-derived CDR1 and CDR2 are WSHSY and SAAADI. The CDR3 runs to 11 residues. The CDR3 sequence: CASKDSEPLHF. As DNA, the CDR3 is TGCGCCAGCAAAGACAGTGAACCCCTCCACTTT.

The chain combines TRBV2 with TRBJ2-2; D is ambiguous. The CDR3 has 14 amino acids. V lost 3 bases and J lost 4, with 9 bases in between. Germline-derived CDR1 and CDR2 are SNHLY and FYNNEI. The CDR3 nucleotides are TGTGCCAGCAGTGAGGGGTCTAGCACCGGGGAGCTGTTTTTT. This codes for CASSEGSSTGELFF.

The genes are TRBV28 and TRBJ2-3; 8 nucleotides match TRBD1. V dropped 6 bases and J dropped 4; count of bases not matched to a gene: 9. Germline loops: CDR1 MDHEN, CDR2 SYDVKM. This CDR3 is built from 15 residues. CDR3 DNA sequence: TGTGCCAGCAGGTCCATCAGGGGGCAGGCAGATACGCAGTATTTT. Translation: CASRSIRGQADTQYF. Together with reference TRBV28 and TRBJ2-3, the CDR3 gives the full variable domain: DVKVTQSSRYLVKRTGEKVFLECVQDMDHENMFWYRQDPGLGLRLIYFSYDVKMKEKGDIPEGYSVSREKKERFSLILESASTNQTSMYLCASRSIRGQADTQYFGPGTRLTVL.

The CDR3, as DNA: TGTGCCAGCAGCCCGGGGACAGCCAATGAAAAACTGTTTTTT. It specifies CASSPGTANEKLFF. V gene TRBV7-9 combines with J gene TRBJ1-4; 7 nucleotides align to TRBD1. V shed 5 bases, J shed 5 bases, and the junction held 5 bases outside the gene matches. This CDR3 is 14 amino acids long. From germline, CDR1 is SEHNR and CDR2 FQNEAQ (reference sequence).

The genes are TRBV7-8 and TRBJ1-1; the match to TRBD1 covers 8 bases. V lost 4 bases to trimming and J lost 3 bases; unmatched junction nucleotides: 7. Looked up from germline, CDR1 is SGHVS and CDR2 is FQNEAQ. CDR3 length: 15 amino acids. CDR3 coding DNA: TGTGCCAGCAGCTCCCGGACAGGGTGGGACACTGAAGCTTTCTTT. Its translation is CASSSRTGWDTEAFF.

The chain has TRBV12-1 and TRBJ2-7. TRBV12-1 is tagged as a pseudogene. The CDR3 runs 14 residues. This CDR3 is CASSQEWGAREQYV. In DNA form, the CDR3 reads TGTGCCAGCAGCCAGGAGTGGGGGGCGAGAGAGCAGTACGTC.

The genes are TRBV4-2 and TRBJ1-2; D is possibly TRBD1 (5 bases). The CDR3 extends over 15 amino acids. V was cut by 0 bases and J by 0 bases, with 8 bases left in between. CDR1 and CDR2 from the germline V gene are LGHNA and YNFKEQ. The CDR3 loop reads CASSQEEGTNYGYTF. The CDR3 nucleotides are TGTGCCAGCAGCCAAGAGGAGGGGACTAACTATGGCTACACCTTC.

The CDR3 DNA follows: TGTGCCAGCAGCTTGTATCAAGCCTCGAACACTGAAGCTTTCTTT. Amino acids: CASSLYQASNTEAFF. This chain joins TRBV5-6 and TRBJ1-1; D remains unclear. The CDR3 spans 15 residues. Per germline, CDR1 SGHDT and CDR2 YYEEEE. The V and J ends lost 1 base and 1 base respectively, with 11 bases between them. The full variable domain, completed using reference TRBV5-6 and TRBJ1-1, is DAGVTQSPTHLIKTRGQQVTLRCSPKSGHDTVSWYQQALGQGPQFIFQYYEEEERQRGNFPDRFSGHQFPNYSSELNVNALLLGDSALYLCASSLYQASNTEAFFGQGTRLTVV.

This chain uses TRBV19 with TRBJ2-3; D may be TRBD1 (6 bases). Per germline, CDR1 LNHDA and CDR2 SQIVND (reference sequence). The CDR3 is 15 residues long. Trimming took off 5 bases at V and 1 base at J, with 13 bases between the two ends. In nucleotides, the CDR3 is TGTGCCAGTAGTCTACCTCGACAGGGCACAGATACGCAGTATTTT. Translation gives CASSLPRQGTDTQYF.

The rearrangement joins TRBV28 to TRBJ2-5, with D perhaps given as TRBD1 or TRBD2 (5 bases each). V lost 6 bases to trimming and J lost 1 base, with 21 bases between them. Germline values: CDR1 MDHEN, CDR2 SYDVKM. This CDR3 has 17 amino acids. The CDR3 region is CASSLGVIGRPQETQYF. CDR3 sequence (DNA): TGTGCCAGCAGCCTGGGGGTCATTGGACGGCCCCAAGAGACCCAGTACTTC. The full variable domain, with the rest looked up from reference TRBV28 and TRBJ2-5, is DVKVTQSSRYLVKRTGEKVFLECVQDMDHENMFWYRQDPGLGLRLIYFSYDVKMKEKGDIPEGYSVSREKKERFSLILESASTNQTSMYLCASSLGVIGRPQETQYFGPGTRLLVL.

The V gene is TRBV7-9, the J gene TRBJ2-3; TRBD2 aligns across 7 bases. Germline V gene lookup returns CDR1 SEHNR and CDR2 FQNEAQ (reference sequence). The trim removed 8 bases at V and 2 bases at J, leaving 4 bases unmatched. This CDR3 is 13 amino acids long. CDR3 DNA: TGTGCCAGCCGACGGGGGGTCACAGATACGCAGTATTTT. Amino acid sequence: CASRRGVTDTQYF.

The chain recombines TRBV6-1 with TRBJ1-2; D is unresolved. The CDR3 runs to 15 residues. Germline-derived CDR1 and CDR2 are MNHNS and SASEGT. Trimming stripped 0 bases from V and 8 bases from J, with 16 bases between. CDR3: CASSEAWDRFWGYTF. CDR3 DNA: TGTGCCAGCAGTGAAGCATGGGATCGGTTTTGGGGCTACACCTTC.

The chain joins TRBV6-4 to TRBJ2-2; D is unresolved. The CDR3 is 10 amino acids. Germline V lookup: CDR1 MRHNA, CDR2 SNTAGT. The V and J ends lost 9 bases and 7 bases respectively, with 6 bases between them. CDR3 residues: CASFGGELFF. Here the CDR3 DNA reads TGTGCCAGTTTCGGCGGGGAGCTGTTTTTT.

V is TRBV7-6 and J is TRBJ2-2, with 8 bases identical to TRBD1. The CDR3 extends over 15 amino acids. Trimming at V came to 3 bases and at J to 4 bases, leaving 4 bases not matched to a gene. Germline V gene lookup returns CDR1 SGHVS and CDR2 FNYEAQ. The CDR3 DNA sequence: TGTGCCAGCAGCTTGGATACAGGGGGCACCGGGGAGCTGTTTTTT. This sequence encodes CASSLDTGGTGELFF.

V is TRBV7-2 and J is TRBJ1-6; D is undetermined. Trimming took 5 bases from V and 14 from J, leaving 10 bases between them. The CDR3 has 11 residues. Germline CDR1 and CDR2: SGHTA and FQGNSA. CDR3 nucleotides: TGTGCCAGCAGCGGAGGGTTAACCCTCCACTTT. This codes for CASSGGLTLHF.

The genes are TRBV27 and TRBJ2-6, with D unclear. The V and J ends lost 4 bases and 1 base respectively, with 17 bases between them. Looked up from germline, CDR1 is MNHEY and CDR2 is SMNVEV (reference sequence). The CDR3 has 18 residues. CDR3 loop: CASSYQAMPPSGANVLTF. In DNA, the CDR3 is TGTGCCAGCAGTTACCAGGCGATGCCACCTTCTGGGGCCAACGTCCTGACTTTC. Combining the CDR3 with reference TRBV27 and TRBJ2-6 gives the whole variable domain EAQVTQNPRYLITVTGKKLTVTCSQNMNHEYMSWYRQDPGLGLRQIYYSMNVEVTDKGDVPEGYKVSRKEKRNFPLILESPSPNQTSLYFCASSYQAMPPSGANVLTFGAGSRLTVL.

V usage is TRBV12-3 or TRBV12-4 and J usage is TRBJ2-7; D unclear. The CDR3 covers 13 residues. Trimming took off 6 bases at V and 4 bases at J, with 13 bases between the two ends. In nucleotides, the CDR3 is TGTGCCAGCAGCCCCGACGGCAAATACGAGCAGTACGTC. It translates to CASSPDGKYEQYV.

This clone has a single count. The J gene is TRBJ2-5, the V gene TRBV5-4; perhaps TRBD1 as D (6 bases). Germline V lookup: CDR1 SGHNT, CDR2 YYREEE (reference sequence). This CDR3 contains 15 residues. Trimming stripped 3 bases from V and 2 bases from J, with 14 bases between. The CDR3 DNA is TGTGCCAGCAGCTCTCGACAGGATAGACAAGAGACCCAGTACTTC. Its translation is CASSSRQDRQETQYF.

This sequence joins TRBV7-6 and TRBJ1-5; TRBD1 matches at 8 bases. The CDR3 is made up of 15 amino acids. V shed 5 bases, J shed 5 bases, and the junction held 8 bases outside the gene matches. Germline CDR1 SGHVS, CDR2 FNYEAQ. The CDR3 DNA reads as TGTGCCAGCAGCCTAGAGACAGGGGCCGATCAGCCCCAGCATTTT. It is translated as CASSLETGADQPQHF. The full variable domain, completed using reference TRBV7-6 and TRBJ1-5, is GAGVSQSPRYKVTKRGQDVALRCDPISGHVSLYWYRQALGQGPEFLTYFNYEAQQDKSGLPNDRFSAERPEGSISTLTIQRTEQRDSAMYRCASSLETGADQPQHFGDGTRLSIL.

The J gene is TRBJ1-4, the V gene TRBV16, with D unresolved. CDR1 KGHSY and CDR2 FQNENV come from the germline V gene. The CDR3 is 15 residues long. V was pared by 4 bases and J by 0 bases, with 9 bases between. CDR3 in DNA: TGTGCCAGCAGCCGATACAGTGCAACTAATGAAAAACTGTTTTTT. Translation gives CASSRYSATNEKLFF.

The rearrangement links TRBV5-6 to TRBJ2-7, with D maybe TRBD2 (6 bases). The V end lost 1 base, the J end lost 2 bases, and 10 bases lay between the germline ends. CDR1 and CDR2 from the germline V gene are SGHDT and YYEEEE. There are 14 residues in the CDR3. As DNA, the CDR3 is TGTGCCAGCAGCTTGTCTCCGGGAGCCTACGAGCAGTACGTC. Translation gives CASSLSPGAYEQYV.

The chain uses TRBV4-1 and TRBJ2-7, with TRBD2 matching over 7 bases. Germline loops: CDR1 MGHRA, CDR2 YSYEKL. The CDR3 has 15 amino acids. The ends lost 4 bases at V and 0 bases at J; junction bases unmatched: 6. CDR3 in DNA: TGCGCCAGCAGCCCTCGGGGGGATACCTCCTACGAGCAGTACTTC. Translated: CASSPRGDTSYEQYF.

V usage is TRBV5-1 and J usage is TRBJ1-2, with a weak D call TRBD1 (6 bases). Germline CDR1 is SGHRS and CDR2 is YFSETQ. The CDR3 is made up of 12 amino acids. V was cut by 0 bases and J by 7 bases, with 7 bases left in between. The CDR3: CASSLDRAGYTF. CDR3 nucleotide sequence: TGCGCCAGCAGCTTGGACAGGGCTGGCTACACCTTC.